This is a list of T cell receptor beta chains from one sample in a study of CD8 T cells in ankylosing spondylitis. TCRdb reanalysed the 5' RACE reads using MiXCR and keeps one entry per CDR3 protein. The repertoire holds about 540,000 distinct CDR3 sequences, with more than 9.5% as singletons. The sample was blood, either unsorted or a sorted T cell fraction (not recorded which). Receptors originate from a male donor with ankylosing spondylitis. The conserved cysteine and the conserved F or W are not part of the CDR3 here. Each record gives: V gene, J gene, CDR3 protein.

TRBV20-1	TRBJ2-3	SALTGSFTDTQY
TRBV30	TRBJ2-3	AWRGGSTDTQY
TRBV7-9	TRBJ2-3	ASSFDLGTQY
TRBV12-3/TRBV12-4	TRBJ1-3	ASSSVRGSGNTIY
TRBV3-1	TRBJ2-1	ASSQGVSYNEQF
TRBV7-9	TRBJ1-2	ASSPPGGGNYGYT
TRBV9	TRBJ2-2	ASSKTRKGNTGELF
TRBV20-1	TRBJ2-1	SARDPAVAGVYNEQF
TRBV5-1	TRBJ2-5	ASSLGPAGGPETQY
TRBV24-1	TRBJ2-2	ATSAPGLRVTGELF
TRBV12-3/TRBV12-4	TRBJ2-7	ASSFPPRGYEQY
TRBV5-4	TRBJ2-3	ASSFSGTSGIWSSTDTQY
TRBV7-9	TRBJ1-5	ASSPGTGVQPQH
TRBV12-3/TRBV12-4	TRBJ1-4	ASRSRDKLF
TRBV4-2	TRBJ2-3	ASSQELTSRTDTQY
TRBV11-2	TRBJ2-2	ASSLVGQNTGELF
TRBV18	TRBJ1-3	ASSPGVGNTIY
TRBV18	TRBJ2-5	ASSPADSAETQY